This T cell receptor (beta chain) was captured in a study of CD8 T cells in ankylosing spondylitis. The table lists this clonotype with a few counts. TCRdb re-called the 5' RACE reads with MiXCR, one entry per CDR3 protein. The data show approximately 100,000 distinct CDR3 sequences, less than 25% seen once. The CDR3 has 15 amino acids. The ends were cut back, 4 bases at V and 2 bases at J, with 12 bases in the middle. Germline CDR1 SEHNR, CDR2 FQNEAQ (reference sequence). The chain is built from TRBV7-9 and TRBJ1-3; D ambiguous. This clonotype was sampled from a male donor with ankylosing spondylitis. Sequencing was done on a sample of synovial fluid, either unsorted or a sorted T cell fraction (not recorded which). The CDR3 is CASSSRTAAGNTIYF. In nucleotides, the CDR3 is TGTGCCAGCAGCTCCCGGACGGCTGCTGGAAACACCATATATTTT.